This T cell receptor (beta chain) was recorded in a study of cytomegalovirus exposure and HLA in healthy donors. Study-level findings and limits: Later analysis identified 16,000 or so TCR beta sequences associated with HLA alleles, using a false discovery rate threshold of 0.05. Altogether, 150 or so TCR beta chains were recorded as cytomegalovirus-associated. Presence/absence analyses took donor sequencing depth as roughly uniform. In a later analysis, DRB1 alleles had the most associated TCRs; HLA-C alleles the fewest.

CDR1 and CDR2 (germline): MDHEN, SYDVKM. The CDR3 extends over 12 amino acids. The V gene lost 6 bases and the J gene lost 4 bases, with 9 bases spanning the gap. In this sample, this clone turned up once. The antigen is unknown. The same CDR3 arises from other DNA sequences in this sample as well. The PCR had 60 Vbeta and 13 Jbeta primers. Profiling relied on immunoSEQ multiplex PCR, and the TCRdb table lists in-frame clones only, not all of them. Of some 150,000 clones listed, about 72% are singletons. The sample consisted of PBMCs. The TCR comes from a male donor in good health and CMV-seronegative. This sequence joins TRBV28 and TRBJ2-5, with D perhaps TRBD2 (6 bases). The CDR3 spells CASSSGGETQYF. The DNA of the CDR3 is TGTGCCAGCAGCTCCGGGGGAGAGACCCAGTACTTC.